This T cell receptor beta chain appears in the sequencing data of a study of graft-versus-host responses after intestinal transplantation. Looked up from germline, CDR1 is MDHEN and CDR2 is SYDVKM. V was pared by 2 bases and J by 5 bases, with 21 bases between. There are 17 residues in the CDR3. The protocol was immunoSEQ multiplex PCR, while the TCRdb copy is restricted to in-frame clones and leaves out a portion. This table holds about 97,000 clones, 75% to 95% found once. The source of this sequence is a human patient who received an intestinal transplant, so some T cells may come from the graft donor. The specimen was PBMCs, collected around 450 days after intestinal transplant. The gene calls are TRBV28 and TRBJ1-2; perhaps TRBD1 as D (5 bases). The CDR3 loop is CASSLGGGREPRYGYTF. The CDR3 DNA follows: TGTGCCAGCAGTTTAGGGGGTGGCAGGGAACCCCGGTATGGCTACACCTTC.